The 13 T cell receptor beta chains below were found in one sample sequenced in a study of T cell repertoires in cytomegalovirus infection. MiXCR was run by TCRdb on the reads, yielding one entry per CDR3 protein. The sample includes roughly 250,000 distinct CDR3 sequences, about 23% of them seen just once. Material: CD8+ T cells from PBMCs. The origin of the receptors is a human donor in good health (CMV status not recorded). Some clones in this sample may be carry-over from other donors' samples.

The V gene is TRBV7-4, the J gene TRBJ2-7; D is perhaps TRBD2 (6 bases). Looked up from germline, CDR1 is SGHVT and CDR2 is SQSDAQ. Trimming took off 8 bases at V and 2 bases at J, with 19 bases between the two ends. CDR3 length: 15 residues. CDR3 in amino acids: CASDDRGIFTYEQYF. CDR3 nucleotide sequence: TGTGCCAGCGATGATCGGGGGATCTTCACCTACGAGCAGTACTTC.

The rearrangement links TRBV7-9 to TRBJ1-1; D remains unclear. The V gene's germline CDR1 is SEHNR and CDR2 FQNEAQ (reference sequence). V was cut by 5 bases and J by 1 base, with 11 bases left in between. This CDR3 spans 14 amino acids. The CDR3: CASSLGLSNTEAFF. As DNA, the CDR3 is TGTGCCAGCAGCCTCGGACTTTCGAACACTGAAGCTTTCTTT. The full variable domain, completed using reference TRBV7-9 and TRBJ1-1, is DTGVSQNPRHKITKRGQNVTFRCDPISEHNRLYWYRQTLGQGPEFLTYFQNEAQLEKSRLLSDRFSAERPKGSFSTLEIQRTEQGDSAMYLCASSLGLSNTEAFFGQGTRLTVV.

In its sample, this clonotype was seen many times. J is TRBJ2-6 and V is TRBV4-1; D is uncertain. Germline CDR1 MGHRA, CDR2 YSYEKL. The V end was cut by 3 bases, the J end by 2 bases, with 2 bases between. The CDR3 has 13 amino acids. The CDR3 is CASSHPGANVLTF. The CDR3 coding sequence is TGCGCCAGCAGCCACCCTGGGGCCAACGTCCTGACTTTC.

This clonotype was seen a few times. The chain joins TRBV28 to TRBJ1-5; D possibly corresponds to TRBD1 (5 bases). Per the germline V gene, CDR1 is MDHEN and CDR2 is SYDVKM. V was trimmed by 1 base and J by 3 bases, leaving 10 bases between them. The CDR3 is made up of 15 amino acids. As DNA, the CDR3 is TGTGCCAGCAGTTTATCGGGGGAAAACAATCAGCCCCAGCATTTT. Its protein is CASSLSGENNQPQHF.

In its sample, this clonotype was seen a few times. CDR3 amino acids: CASTPYAGLREQFF. The CDR3, as DNA: TGTGCCAGTACCCCATATGCCGGGTTACGAGAGCAGTTCTTC. The chain couples TRBV19 to TRBJ2-1; D remains ambiguous. The germline gives CDR1 LNHDA, CDR2 SQIVND (reference sequence). The V end was cut by 7 bases, the J end by 10 bases, with 20 bases between. The CDR3 extends over 14 amino acids.

This clonotype was observed a handful of times. V and J are TRBV20-1 and TRBJ1-1; TRBD1 matches at 7 bases. V lost 0 bases, J lost 0 bases, and 7 bases stayed unmatched. The CDR3 contains 16 residues. Germline V lookup: CDR1 DFQATT, CDR2 SNEGSKA (reference sequence). In DNA form, the CDR3 reads TGCAGTGCTAGAGATGGGGGACAGCTCATGAACACTGAAGCTTTCTTT. It codes for CSARDGGQLMNTEAFF.

This clonotype has a count of ten or more. The CDR3 here is CASSSPGQPQHF. Here the CDR3 DNA reads TGTGCCAGCAGCTCCCCAGGCCAGCCCCAGCATTTT. The V call is TRBV28, the J call TRBJ1-5; D not resolved. Per the germline V gene, CDR1 is MDHEN and CDR2 is SYDVKM. V was shortened by 6 bases and J by 7 bases, with 10 bases between the two germline ends. This CDR3 has 12 residues.

This rearrangement joins TRBV20-1 to TRBJ2-3; TRBD2 matches at 8 bases. CDR3 size: 14 residues. V shed 6 bases and J 4 bases; nucleotides not matched to a gene: 9. The V gene's germline CDR1 is DFQATT and CDR2 SNEGSKA (reference sequence). The CDR3: CSAAGRGGSDTQYF. CDR3 coding DNA: TGCAGTGCCGCCGGCCGGGGGGGATCAGATACGCAGTATTTT.

V is TRBV7-9 and J is TRBJ2-3; no clear D. V lost 2 bases, J lost 6 bases, and 9 bases lay in between. Germline V gene data show CDR1 as SEHNR and CDR2 as FQNEAQ (reference sequence). There are 13 residues in the CDR3. This chain's CDR3 is CASSLSVLDTQYF. DNA of the CDR3: TGTGCCAGCAGCTTATCGGTTTTGGATACGCAGTATTTT.

The chain combines TRBV7-2 with TRBJ1-1; TRBD1 matches 7 bases. The CDR3 contains 14 residues. Germline CDR1 is SGHTA and CDR2 is FQGNSA. V trimming: 4 bases; J trimming: 2 bases; junction bases outside the gene matches: 4. CDR3 loop: CASSSDRPNTEAFF. The CDR3 DNA sequence: TGTGCCAGCAGCTCGGACAGGCCAAACACTGAAGCTTTCTTT. Full variable domain (rest looked up from reference TRBV7-2 and TRBJ1-1): GAGVSQSPSNKVTEKGKDVELRCDPISGHTALYWYRQSLGQGLEFLIYFQGNSAPDKSGLPSDRFSAERTGGSVSTLTIQRTQQEDSAVYLCASSSDRPNTEAFFGQGTRLTVV.

The rearrangement uses TRBV20-1 and TRBJ2-2, with 8 bases matching TRBD2. This CDR3 has 15 amino acids. Germline values: CDR1 DFQATT, CDR2 SNEGSKA (reference sequence). CDR3 sequence (DNA): TGCAGAGCAGGGACTAGGGGATTTCAAGCCGGGGAGCTGTTTTTT. The encoded protein is CRAGTRGFQAGELFF.

This clonotype was seen only once. The chain is built from TRBV4-2 and TRBJ2-2, with 9 nucleotides matching TRBD2. V trimming: 2 bases; J trimming: 4 bases; junction bases outside the gene matches: 8. The CDR3 extends over 17 amino acids. Germline V gene lookup returns CDR1 LGHNA and CDR2 YNFKEQ. The CDR3 here is CASSQNRAGGSTGELFF. Written as DNA, the CDR3 is TGTGCCAGCAGCCAAAACCGAGCGGGGGGCAGCACCGGGGAGCTGTTTTTT.

J is TRBJ1-2 and V is TRBV7-6; no firm D call. The CDR3 totals 14 residues. Trimming left V 3 bases short and J 0 bases short, with 8 bases between. Germline-derived CDR1 and CDR2 are SGHVS and FNYEAQ. CDR3 bases: TGTGCCAGCAGCTTCCCCGGGCCTAACTATGGCTACACCTTC. Translated: CASSFPGPNYGYTF.